This is a list of T cell receptor beta chains from one sample in a study of T cells after somatic rescue of genetic block. Repertoires were generated with immunoSEQ multiplex PCR, while TCRdb's copy carries only in-frame clones and drops some. The sample has tens of thousands of clones; just under 95% are singletons. Source material: peripheral blood mononuclear cells (PBMCs). Receptor source: a man aged 35 to 55. Both conserved end residues are part of each CDR3. The D gene is left open where the match is weak. Clone size is given for some rows only: seen once, a few or many times, or a class if the clone is expanded.

TRBJ1-2,.,TRBV28,.,TGTGCCAGCAGTTTACCCGGGGTTGGGGGCTCAACTAACTATGGCTACACCTTC,CASSLPGVGGSTNYGYTF
TRBJ2-3,TRBD2,TRBV19,.,TGTGCCAGTAGTACCGGACTAGCGGGTAGCACAGATACGCAGTATTTT,CASSTGLAGSTDTQYF
TRBJ1-5,TRBD1,TRBV2,few,TGTGCCAGCAGAGGACAGGTCAATCAGCCCCAGCATTTT,CASRGQVNQPQHF
TRBJ2-3,.,TRBV15,.,TGTGCCACCAGCCGGAGGATAGTCACAGATACGCAGTATTTT,CATSRRIVTDTQYF
TRBJ1-4,.,TRBV5-4,.,TGTGCCAGCAGCTTGATGGGCAGGGATAATGAAAAACTGTTTTTT,CASSLMGRDNEKLFF
TRBJ2-3,.,TRBV7-9,.,TGTGCCAGCAGCTTAACTTCCGACTATCCAGATACGCAGTATTTT,CASSLTSDYPDTQYF
TRBJ2-2,.,TRBV29-1,.,TGCAGCGTTGTTGGGTGGGCCGGGGAGCTGTTTTTT,CSVVGWAGELFF
TRBJ2-7,TRBD2,TRBV2,.,TGTGCCAGCAGGGGCGGGGGAGCGCGCTACGAGCAGTACTTC,CASRGGGARYEQYF
TRBJ2-5,.,TRBV18,.,TGTGCCAGCTCACCTCGTTTCGGGCAAGAGACCCAGTACTTC,CASSPRFGQETQYF
TRBJ1-2,TRBD1,TRBV7-2,.,TGTGCCAGCAGCCTACAGGGGGCGCTGAGGTATGGCTACACCTTC,CASSLQGALRYGYTF
TRBJ1-4,TRBD1,TRBV18,.,TGTGCCAGCACACAGGGGGTTAATGAAAAACTGTTTTTT,CASTQGVNEKLFF
TRBJ2-7,TRBD1,TRBV6-6,.,TGTGCCAGCAAGGACAGGGTTTACGAGCAGTACTTC,CASKDRVYEQYF